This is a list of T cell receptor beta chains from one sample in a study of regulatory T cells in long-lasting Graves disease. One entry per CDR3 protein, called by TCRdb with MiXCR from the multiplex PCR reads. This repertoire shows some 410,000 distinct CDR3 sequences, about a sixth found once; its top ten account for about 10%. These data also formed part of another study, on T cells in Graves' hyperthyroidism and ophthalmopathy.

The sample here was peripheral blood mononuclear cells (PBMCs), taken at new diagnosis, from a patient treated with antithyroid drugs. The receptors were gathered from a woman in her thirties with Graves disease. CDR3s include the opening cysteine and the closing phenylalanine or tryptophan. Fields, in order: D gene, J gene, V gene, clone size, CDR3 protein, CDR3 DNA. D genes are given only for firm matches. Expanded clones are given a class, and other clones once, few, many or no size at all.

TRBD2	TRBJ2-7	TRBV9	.	CASSPMLAGASYEQYF	TGTGCCAGTAGCCCGATGCTAGCGGGAGCCTCCTACGAGCAGTACTTC
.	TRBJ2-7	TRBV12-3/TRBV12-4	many	CASSLTRLISEQYF	TGTGCCAGCAGTTTGACCCGGCTCATCTCCGAGCAGTACTTC
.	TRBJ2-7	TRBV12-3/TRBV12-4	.	CASSRVGASSYEQYF	TGTGCCAGCAGTCGCGTGGGGGCGTCTTCCTACGAGCAGTACTTC
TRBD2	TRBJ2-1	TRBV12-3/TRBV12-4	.	CASSLGGGPSSYNEQFF	TGTGCCAGCAGTTTAGGCGGGGGGCCAAGCTCCTACAATGAGCAGTTCTTC
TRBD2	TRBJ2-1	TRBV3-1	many	CASSLIAGSYNEQFF	TGTGCCAGCAGCCTAATAGCGGGTTCCTACAATGAGCAGTTCTTC
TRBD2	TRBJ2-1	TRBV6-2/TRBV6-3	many	CASSYRGTSGRAAYNEQFF	TGTGCCAGCAGTTACCGCGGGACTAGCGGGAGGGCCGCCTACAATGAGCAGTTCTTC
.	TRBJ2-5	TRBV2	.	CASSEAGVQETQYF	TGTGCCAGCAGTGAAGCGGGAGTACAAGAGACCCAGTACTTC
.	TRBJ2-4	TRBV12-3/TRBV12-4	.	CASSPSYQENIQYF	TGTGCCAGCAGCCCCTCCTACCAAGAAAACATTCAGTACTTC
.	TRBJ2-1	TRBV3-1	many	CASSHANGDNEQFF	TGTGCCAGCAGCCACGCGAACGGAGACAATGAGCAGTTCTTC
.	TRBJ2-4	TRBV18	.	CASSPGLGDWSFSGIQYF	TGTGCCAGCTCACCAGGGCTGGGGGACTGGTCTTTTTCGGGCATTCAGTACTTC
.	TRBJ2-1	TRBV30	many	CAWSGSRSSYNEQFF	TGTGCCTGGAGTGGTAGTAGGAGCTCCTACAATGAGCAGTTCTTC
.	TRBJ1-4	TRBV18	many	CASSPGEKLFF	TGTGCCAGCTCACCGGGCGAAAAACTGTTTTTT
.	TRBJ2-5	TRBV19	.	CASSIAGEVEPETQYF	TGTGCCAGTAGTATAGCGGGGGAAGTAGAGCCCGAGACCCAGTACTTC
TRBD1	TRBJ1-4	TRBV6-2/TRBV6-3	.	CASSNRGTNEKLFF	TGTGCCAGCAGTAACAGGGGAACTAATGAAAAACTGTTTTTT
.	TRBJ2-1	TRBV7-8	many	CASSLVTYGGEQFF	TGTGCCAGCAGCTTAGTGACCTACGGGGGTGAGCAGTTCTTC
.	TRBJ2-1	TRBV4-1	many	CASSKTPPDEQFF	TGCGCCAGCAGCAAAACACCTCCCGATGAGCAGTTCTTC
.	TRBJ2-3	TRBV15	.	CATSRADTQYF	TGTGCCACCAGCCGCGCAGATACGCAGTATTTT
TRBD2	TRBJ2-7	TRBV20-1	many	CSARESLAERTYSYEQYF	TGCAGTGCTAGAGAGAGTCTAGCGGAGAGAACCTACTCCTACGAGCAGTACTTC
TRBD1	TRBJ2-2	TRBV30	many	CAWSPPPTGFTGELFF	TGTGCCTGGAGTCCCCCCCCGACAGGGTTCACCGGGGAGCTGTTTTTT
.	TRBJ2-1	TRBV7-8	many	CASSPPDGPGLVSYNEQFF	TGTGCCAGCAGCCCCCCTGACGGTCCGGGATTGGTCTCCTACAATGAGCAGTTCTTC
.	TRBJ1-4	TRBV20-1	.	CSARRGGNEKLFF	TGCAGTGCTCGCAGGGGCGGGAATGAAAAACTGTTTTTT
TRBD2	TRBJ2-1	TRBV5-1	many	CASSLVSSGNNEQFF	TGCGCCAGCAGCTTGGTGTCTAGCGGGAACAATGAGCAGTTCTTC
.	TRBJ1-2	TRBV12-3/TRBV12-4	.	CASSFPGGGLANGYTF	TGTGCCAGCAGTTTCCCGGGGGGAGGCCTTGCTAATGGCTACACCTTC
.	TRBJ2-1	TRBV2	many	CASSLMREDEQFF	TGTGCCAGCAGCCTCATGAGGGAGGATGAGCAGTTCTTC
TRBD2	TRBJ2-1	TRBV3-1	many	CASSQDFGTSGNNEQFF	TGTGCCAGCAGCCAAGATTTCGGGACTAGCGGGAACAATGAGCAGTTCTTC
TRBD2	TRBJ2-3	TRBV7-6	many	CASSLGGGRRITDTQYF	TGTGCCAGCAGCTTAGGCGGGGGGCGACGCATCACAGATACGCAGTATTTT
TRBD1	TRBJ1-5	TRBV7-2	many	CASSHNSGQGYQPQHF	TGTGCCAGCAGCCACAATTCGGGACAGGGCTACCAGCCCCAGCATTTT
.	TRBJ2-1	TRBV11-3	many	CASSLITGNEQFF	TGTGCCAGCAGCTTAATAACGGGCAATGAGCAGTTCTTC
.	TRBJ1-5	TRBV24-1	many	CATSDSGGLPQHF	TGTGCCACCAGTGATTCGGGGGGATTGCCCCAGCATTTT
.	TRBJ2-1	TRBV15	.	CATSRDRTAPNEQFF	TGTGCCACCAGCAGAGATCGGACAGCCCCCAATGAGCAGTTCTTC
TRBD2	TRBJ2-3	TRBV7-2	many	CASSLLAGPRDTQYF	TGTGCCAGCAGCCTATTAGCGGGACCTAGGGATACGCAGTATTTT
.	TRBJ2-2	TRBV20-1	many	CSARLLWSGELFF	TGCAGTGCCCGGCTTTTATGGTCCGGGGAGCTGTTTTTT
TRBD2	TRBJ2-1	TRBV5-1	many	CASSPGTIPSYNEQFF	TGCGCCAGCAGCCCCGGGACTATTCCCTCCTACAATGAGCAGTTCTTC
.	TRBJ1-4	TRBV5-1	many	CASSSSSRATEKLFF	TGCGCCAGCAGCTCCAGTTCCAGGGCTACTGAAAAACTGTTTTTT
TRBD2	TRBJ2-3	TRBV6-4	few	CASSDSRGGTDTQYF	TGTGCCAGCAGTGACTCACGGGGGGGCACAGATACGCAGTATTTT
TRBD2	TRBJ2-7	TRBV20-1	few	CSASPSGRPSYEQYF	TGCAGTGCTAGTCCTAGCGGGAGACCCTCCTACGAGCAGTACTTC
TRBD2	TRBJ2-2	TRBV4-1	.	CASSQQRGANTGELFF	TGCGCCAGCAGCCAACAGCGGGGGGCCAACACCGGGGAGCTGTTTTTT
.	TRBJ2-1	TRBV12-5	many	CASGLVRDPTGPIF	TGTGCTAGTGGTTTGGTACGGGACCCTACAGGCCCGATCTTC
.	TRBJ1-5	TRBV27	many	CASSFSGSNQPQHF	TGTGCCAGCAGTTTTTCGGGCAGCAATCAGCCCCAGCATTTT
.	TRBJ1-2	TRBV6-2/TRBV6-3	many	CASSSRGANYGYTF	TGTGCCAGCAGTTCTCGGGGCGCTAACTATGGCTACACCTTC
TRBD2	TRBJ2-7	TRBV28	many	CASKATGTSSYEQYF	TGTGCCAGCAAGGCAACCGGGACTAGCTCCTACGAGCAGTACTTC
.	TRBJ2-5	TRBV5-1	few	CASSTGFHQETQYF	TGCGCCAGCAGCACAGGGTTTCACCAAGAGACCCAGTACTTC
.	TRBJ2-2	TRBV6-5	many	CASSFLGQQIAGELFF	TGTGCCAGCAGTTTCCTGGGACAACAGATCGCCGGGGAGCTGTTTTTT
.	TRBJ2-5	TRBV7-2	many	CASSRGLGTQETQYF	TGTGCCAGCAGCCGCGGCCTCGGGACACAAGAGACCCAGTACTTC